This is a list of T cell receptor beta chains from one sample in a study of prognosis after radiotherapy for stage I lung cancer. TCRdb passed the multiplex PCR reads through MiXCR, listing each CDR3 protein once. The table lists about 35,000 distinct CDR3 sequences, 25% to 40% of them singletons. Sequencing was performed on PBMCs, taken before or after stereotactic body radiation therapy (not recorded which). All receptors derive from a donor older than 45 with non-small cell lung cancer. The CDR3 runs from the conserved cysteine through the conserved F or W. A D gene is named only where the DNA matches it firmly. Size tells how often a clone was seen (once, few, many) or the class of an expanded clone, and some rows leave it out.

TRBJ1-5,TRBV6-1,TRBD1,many,CASSFPGTGGNQPQHF,TGTGCCAGCTCCTTTCCCGGGACAGGGGGCAATCAGCCCCAGCATTTT
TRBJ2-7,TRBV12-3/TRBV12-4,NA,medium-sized,CASSLYGYEQYF,TGTGCCAGCAGTTTATATGGCTACGAGCAGTACTTC
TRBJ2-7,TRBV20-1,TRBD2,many,CSALAAGLAGNEQYF,TGCAGTGCCTTGGCGGCGGGACTAGCGGGGAATGAGCAGTACTTC
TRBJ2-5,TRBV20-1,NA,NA,CSASLGAGETQYF,TGCAGTGCTAGCTTGGGGGCCGGGGAGACCCAGTACTTC
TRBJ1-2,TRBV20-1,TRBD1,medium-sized,CSAKAAGTGGYGYTF,TGCAGTGCTAAGGCCGCCGGGACAGGGGGGTATGGCTACACCTTC
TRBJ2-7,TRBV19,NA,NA,CASSIPGPYEQYF,TGTGCCAGTAGTATCCCGGGACCCTACGAGCAGTACTTC
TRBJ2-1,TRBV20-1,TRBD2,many,CSARTPGTSGGAVNEQFF,TGCAGTGCTAGAACCCCCGGGACTAGCGGGGGGGCCGTCAATGAGCAGTTCTTC
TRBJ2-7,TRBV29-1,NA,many,CSVLWGSSYEQYF,TGCAGCGTTTTGTGGGGGAGCTCCTACGAGCAGTACTTC
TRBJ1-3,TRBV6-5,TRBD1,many,CASSSGGMVSGNTIYF,TGTGCCAGCAGTTCAGGGGGAATGGTCTCTGGAAACACCATATATTTT
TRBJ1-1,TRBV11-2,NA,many,CASSPGFVTEAFF,TGTGCCAGCAGCCCAGGGTTTGTGACTGAAGCTTTCTTT
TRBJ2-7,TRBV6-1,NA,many,CASSGNDEQYF,TGTGCCAGCAGCGGCAACGACGAGCAGTACTTC
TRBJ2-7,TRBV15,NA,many,CATSRDRVTYEQYF,TGTGCCACCAGCAGAGACAGGGTTACCTACGAGCAGTACTTC
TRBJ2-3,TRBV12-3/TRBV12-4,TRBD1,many,CASSSDRGTSTDTQYF,TGTGCCAGCAGTTCGGACAGGGGCACTAGCACAGATACGCAGTATTTT
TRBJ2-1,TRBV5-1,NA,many,CASSSQGSSYNEQFF,TGCGCCAGCAGCTCCCAGGGGAGCTCCTACAATGAGCAGTTCTTC
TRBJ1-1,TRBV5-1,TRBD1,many,CASSLASGGAGVGAFF,TGCGCCAGCAGCTTGGCCTCAGGGGGCGCGGGAGTTGGAGCTTTCTTT
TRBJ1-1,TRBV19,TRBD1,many,CASSPRTGYAEAFF,TGTGCCAGTAGTCCACGGACAGGGTATGCTGAAGCTTTCTTT
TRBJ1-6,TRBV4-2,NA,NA,CASSQDRVGGPPLHF,TGTGCCAGCAGCCAAGATCGTGTGGGGGGCCCACCCCTCCACTTT
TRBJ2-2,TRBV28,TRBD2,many,CASSLPAGGPKGELFF,TGTGCCAGCAGTTTACCAGCGGGGGGTCCTAAAGGGGAGCTGTTTTTT
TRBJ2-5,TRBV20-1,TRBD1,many,CSAGTGMGGETQYF,TGCAGTGCAGGGACAGGGATGGGAGGGGAGACCCAGTACTTC
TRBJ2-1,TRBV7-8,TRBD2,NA,CASSLGAGVTYNEQFF,TGTGCCAGCAGCTTGGGAGCGGGGGTGACCTACAATGAGCAGTTCTTC
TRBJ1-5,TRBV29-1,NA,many,CSVAENSNQPQHF,TGCAGCGTTGCCGAGAATAGCAATCAGCCCCAGCATTTT
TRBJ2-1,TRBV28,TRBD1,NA,CASISLSGTGYNEQFF,TGTGCCAGCATTTCCCTTTCCGGGACAGGTTACAATGAGCAGTTCTTC
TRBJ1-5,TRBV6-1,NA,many,CASSPGRVGQPQHF,TGTGCCAGCAGTCCCGGGAGGGTCGGTCAGCCCCAGCATTTT
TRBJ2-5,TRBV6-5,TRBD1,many,CASSYHPGQGKETQYF,TGTGCCAGCAGTTACCACCCGGGACAGGGGAAAGAGACCCAGTACTTC
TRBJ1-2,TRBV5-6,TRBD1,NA,CASSLVPGQGGYTF,TGTGCCAGCAGCTTGGTCCCGGGACAGGGAGGCTACACCTTC
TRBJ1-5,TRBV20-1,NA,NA,CSARDRVNVNQPQHF,TGCAGTGCTAGAGATCGGGTCAATGTCAATCAGCCCCAGCATTTT
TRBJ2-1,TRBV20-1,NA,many,CSGGAGFDEQFF,TGCAGTGGTGGCGCAGGGTTTGATGAGCAGTTCTTC
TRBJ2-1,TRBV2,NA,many,CASSDAGGPYNEQFF,TGTGCCAGCAGTGATGCCGGGGGACCTTACAATGAGCAGTTCTTC
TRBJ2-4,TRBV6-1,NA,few,CASSEALGGTLAKSIQYF,TGTGCCAGCAGTGAAGCGTTGGGTGGGACACTAGCCAAAAGCATTCAGTACTTC
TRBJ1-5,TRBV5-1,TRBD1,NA,CASSLIQGGQPQHF,TGCGCCAGCAGCTTGATCCAGGGGGGTCAGCCCCAGCATTTT
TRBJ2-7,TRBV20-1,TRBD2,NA,CSAIDHTGTSWGAVASYEQYF,TGCAGTGCTATAGACCACACTGGGACTAGCTGGGGGGCAGTGGCGTCCTACGAGCAGTACTTC
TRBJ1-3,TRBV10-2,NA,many,CASQTGSGNTIYF,TGCGCCTCCCAAACCGGTTCTGGAAACACCATATATTTT
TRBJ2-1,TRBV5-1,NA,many,CASSREWGGGNEQFF,TGCGCCAGCAGCCGCGAGTGGGGGGGCGGCAATGAGCAGTTCTTC
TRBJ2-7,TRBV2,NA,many,CASSLLVEGGEQYF,TGTGCCAGCAGTCTACTAGTCGAAGGAGGTGAGCAGTACTTC